This TCR beta chain comes out of a study of T cell responses to AZD1222 COVID-19 vaccine. Study findings and constraints: CD4 TCRs associated with vaccination spanned spike, dominating at 160-218 and 743-854. The reported proportion of spike-specific TCRs targeting unmutated variant regions was nearly half.

The CDR3 runs to 14 residues. The V and J ends lost 2 bases and 2 bases, in that order; junction bases with no gene match: 1. The germline CDR1 and CDR2 sequences are SGHRS and YFSETQ. Of note for this clone: Its specificity is unknown.

Generated by immunoSEQ multiplex PCR, the TCRdb table keeps only in-frame clones and is missing some. The sample has 150,000 or so clones; approximately 90% are singletons. The starting material was peripheral blood, obtained on day 0 of AZD1222 vaccination. The J gene is TRBJ2-3, the V gene TRBV5-1, with TRBD1 identical over 8 bases. The sequence came from an adult in good health. CDR3 sequence reads: CASSFRGPTDTQYF. The CDR3 nucleotides read TGCGCCAGCAGCTTCAGGGGGCCCACAGATACGCAGTATTTT.